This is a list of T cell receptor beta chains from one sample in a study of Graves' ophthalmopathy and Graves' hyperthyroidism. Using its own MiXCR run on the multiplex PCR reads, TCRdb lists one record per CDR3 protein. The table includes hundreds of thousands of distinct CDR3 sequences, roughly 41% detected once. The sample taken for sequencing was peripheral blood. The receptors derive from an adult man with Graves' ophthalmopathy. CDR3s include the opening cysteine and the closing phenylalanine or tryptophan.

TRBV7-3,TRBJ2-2,CASSLMGQGSGELFF
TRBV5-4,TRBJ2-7,CASSYLRTSGDEQYF
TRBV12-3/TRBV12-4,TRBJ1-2,CASSLPEGGYTF
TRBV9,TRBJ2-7,CASAGGVEQYF
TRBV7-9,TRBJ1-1,CASNPGGSDF
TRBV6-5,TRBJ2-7,CASSYTNVPGQGGEQYF
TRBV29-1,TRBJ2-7,CSVEILAGATNEQYF
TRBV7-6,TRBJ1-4,CASSQGQGCNEKLFF
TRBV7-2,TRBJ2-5,CASSLLGSQETQYF
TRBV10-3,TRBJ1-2,CAISPYAMHNYGYTF
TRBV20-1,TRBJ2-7,CSARRLTYEQYF
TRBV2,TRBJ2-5,CARRGDTSGGAQETQYF
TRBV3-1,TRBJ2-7,CASSKTTGTGYEQYF
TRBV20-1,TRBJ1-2,CSASDQGQGSHGYTF
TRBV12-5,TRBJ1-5,CASGPGPIDYSNQPQHF
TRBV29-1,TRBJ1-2,CSVAQGVGYYGYTF
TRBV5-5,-,CASRPPDRDQFF
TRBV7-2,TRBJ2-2,CASSLVASRATGELFF
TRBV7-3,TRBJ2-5,CASSLRGERGETQYF
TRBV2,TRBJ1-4,CASSLDREGNEKLFF
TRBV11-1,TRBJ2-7,CAISEDRDAEQYF
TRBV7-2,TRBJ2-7,CASSWGRSYEQYF
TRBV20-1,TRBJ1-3,CSASGNTIYF
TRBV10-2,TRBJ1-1,CASSGTGFGTEAFF
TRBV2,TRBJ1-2,CASCEQGGYTF
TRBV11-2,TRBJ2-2,CASSESSVGELFF
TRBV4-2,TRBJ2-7,CASTQGPVTSGTSYEQYF
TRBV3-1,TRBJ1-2,CASAPGQQNYGYTF
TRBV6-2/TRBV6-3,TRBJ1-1,CASSDRGRVEAFF
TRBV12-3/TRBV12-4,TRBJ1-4,CASSGTTTNEKLFF
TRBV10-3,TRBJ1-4,CASSYSGTGGREKLFF
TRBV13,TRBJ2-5,CASSYRRQGQETQYF
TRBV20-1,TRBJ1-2,CSASSRADRYGYTF
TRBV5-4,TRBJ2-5,CASSFILTGKQETQYF
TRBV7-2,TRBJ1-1,CASSLNPSLNTEAFF
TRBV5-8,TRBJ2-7,CASSLGGQAAYEQYF
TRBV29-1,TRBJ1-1,CSVWTAEAFF
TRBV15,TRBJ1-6,CATSTDRRSVVPLHF
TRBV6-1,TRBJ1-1,CASSGETEAFF
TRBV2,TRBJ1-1,CASSPRDRGSSNTEAFF
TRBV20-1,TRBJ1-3,CSASKGSVSGNTIYF
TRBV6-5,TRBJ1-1,CAKQGPGLDAEAFF
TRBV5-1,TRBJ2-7,CASSLATGGMYEQYF
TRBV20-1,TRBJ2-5,CSARDGQSYETQYF
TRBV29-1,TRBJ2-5,CSVEVGGGGTQYF
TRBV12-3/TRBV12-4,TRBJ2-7,CASSLGTPEVYEQYF
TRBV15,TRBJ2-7,CATSVDRDGLYEQYF
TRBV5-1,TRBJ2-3,CASSALGLAGVDTQYF
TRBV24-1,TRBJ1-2,CATSDSDRGYGYTF
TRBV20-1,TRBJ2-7,CSAGTSVAPSYEQYF
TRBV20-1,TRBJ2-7,CSAPTLGTGVISYEQYF
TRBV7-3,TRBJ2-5,CASSLGRENIETQYF